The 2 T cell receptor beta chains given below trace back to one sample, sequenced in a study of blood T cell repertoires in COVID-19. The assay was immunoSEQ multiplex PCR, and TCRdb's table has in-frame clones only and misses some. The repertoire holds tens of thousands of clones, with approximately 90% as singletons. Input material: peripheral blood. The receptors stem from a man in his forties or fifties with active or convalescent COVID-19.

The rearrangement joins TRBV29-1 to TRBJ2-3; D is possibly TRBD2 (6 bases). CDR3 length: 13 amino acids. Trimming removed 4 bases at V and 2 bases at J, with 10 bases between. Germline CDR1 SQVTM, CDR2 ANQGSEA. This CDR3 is CSVASGFTDTQYF. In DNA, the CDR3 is TGCAGCGTTGCCAGCGGGTTCACAGATACGCAGTATTTT.

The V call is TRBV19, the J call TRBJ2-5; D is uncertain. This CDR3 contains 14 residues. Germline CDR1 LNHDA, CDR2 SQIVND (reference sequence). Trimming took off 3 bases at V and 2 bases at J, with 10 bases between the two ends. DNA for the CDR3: TGTGCCAGTAGTATCACGACACTGCAAGAGACCCAGTACTTC. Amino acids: CASSITTLQETQYF.